This T cell receptor (beta chain) was recorded in a study of blood T cells in healthy people across ages. Sample-barcoded 5' priming and a J-beta primer mix drove a second PCR of about 6 to 12 cycles. Tags on each cDNA molecule came from a template-switch adaptor with 12 random nucleotides. From the 5' RACE reads, TCRdb called clonotypes with MiXCR, one entry per CDR3 protein. The data hold about 1.6 million distinct CDR3 sequences, with around 36% observed a single time. This clonotype was detected a few times. V was pared by 1 base and J by 0 bases, with 13 bases between. This CDR3 has 17 residues. CDR1 is MGHRA and CDR2 is YSYEKL in the germline V gene.

The sample consisted of blood. This rearrangement joins TRBV4-1 to TRBJ2-1; D is unresolved. The receptor was isolated from a young woman in good health. CDR3 sequence (DNA): TGCGCCAGCAGCCAAGGATTACTGCCGAGCTCCTACAATGAGCAGTTCTTC. Its protein is CASSQGLLPSSYNEQFF.